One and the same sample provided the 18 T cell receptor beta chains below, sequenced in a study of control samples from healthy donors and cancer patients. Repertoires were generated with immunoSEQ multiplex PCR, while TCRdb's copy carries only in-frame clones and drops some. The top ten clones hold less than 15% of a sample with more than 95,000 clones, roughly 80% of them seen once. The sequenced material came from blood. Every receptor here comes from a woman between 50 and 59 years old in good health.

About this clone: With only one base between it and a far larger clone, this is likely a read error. This CDR3 is CARGQSSGELFF. CDR3 sequence (DNA): TGTGCCCGCGGGCAATCTTCCGGGGAGCTGTTTTTT. This chain connects TRBV7-3 to TRBJ2-2; D may be TRBD2 (5 bases). Germline loops: CDR1 SGHTA, CDR2 FQGTGA. V lost 11 bases, J lost 6 bases, and 13 bases lay in between. There are 12 residues in the CDR3. Variable domain in full (rest from reference TRBV7-3 and TRBJ2-2): GAGVSQTPSNKVTEKGKYVELRCDPISGHTALYWYRQSLGQGPEFLIYFQGTGAADDSGLPNDRFFAVRPEGSVSTLKIQRTERGDSAVYLCARGQSSGELFFGEGSRLTVL.

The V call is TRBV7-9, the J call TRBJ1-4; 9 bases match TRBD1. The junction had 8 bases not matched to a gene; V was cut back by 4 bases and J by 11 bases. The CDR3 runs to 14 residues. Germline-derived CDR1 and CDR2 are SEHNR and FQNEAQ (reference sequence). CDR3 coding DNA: TGTGCCAGCAGCTCACAGGGGGCGCCGCGTAAACTGTTTTTT. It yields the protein CASSSQGAPRKLFF.

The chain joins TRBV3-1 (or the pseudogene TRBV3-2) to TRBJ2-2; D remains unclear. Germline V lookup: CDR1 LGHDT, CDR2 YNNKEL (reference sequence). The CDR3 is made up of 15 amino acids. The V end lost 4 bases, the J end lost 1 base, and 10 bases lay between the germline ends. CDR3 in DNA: TGTGCCAGCAGCCTTGAACCCCTGAACACCGGGGAGCTGTTTTTT. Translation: CASSLEPLNTGELFF.

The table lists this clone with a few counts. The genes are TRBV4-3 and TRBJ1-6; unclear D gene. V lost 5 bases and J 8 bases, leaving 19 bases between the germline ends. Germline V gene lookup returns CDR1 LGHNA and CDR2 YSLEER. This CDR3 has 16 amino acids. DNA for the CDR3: TGCGCCAGCAGCTTTCTTGGGCGGGTATCCGATTCACCCCTCCACTTT. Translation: CASSFLGRVSDSPLHF.

The CDR3 is CASSLVLAFKRPQYF. The CDR3 DNA sequence: TGTGCCAGCAGCTTAGTACTAGCGTTCAAGAGACCCCAGTACTTC. The chain is built from TRBV7-2 and TRBJ2-5, with TRBD2 matching 7 bases. J gave up 9 bases and V 1 base, and 11 bases lay outside the gene matches. Germline CDR1 and CDR2: SGHTA and FQGNSA. The CDR3 consists of 15 residues. The full variable domain, rest sourced from reference TRBV7-2 and TRBJ2-5, is GAGVSQSPSNKVTEKGKDVELRCDPISGHTALYWYRQSLGQGLEFLIYFQGNSAPDKSGLPSDRFSAERTGGSVSTLTIQRTQQEDSAVYLCASSLVLAFKRPQYFGPGTRLLVL.

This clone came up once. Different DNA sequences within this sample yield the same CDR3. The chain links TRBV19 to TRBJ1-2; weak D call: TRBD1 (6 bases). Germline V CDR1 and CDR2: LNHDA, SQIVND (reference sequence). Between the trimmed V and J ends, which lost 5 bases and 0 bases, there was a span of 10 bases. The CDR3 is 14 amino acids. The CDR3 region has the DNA TGTGCCAGTAGTGAACAGGGCTCTAACTATGGCTACACCTTC. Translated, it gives CASSEQGSNYGYTF.

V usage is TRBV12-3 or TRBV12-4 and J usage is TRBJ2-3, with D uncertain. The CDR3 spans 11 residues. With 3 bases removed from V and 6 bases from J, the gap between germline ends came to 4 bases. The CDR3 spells CASSFRDTQYF. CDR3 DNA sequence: TGTGCCAGCAGTTTTCGGGATACGCAGTATTTT.

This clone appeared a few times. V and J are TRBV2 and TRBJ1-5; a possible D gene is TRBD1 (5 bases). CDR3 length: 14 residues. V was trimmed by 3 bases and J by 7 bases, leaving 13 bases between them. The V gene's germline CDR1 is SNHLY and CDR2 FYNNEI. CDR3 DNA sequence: TGTGCCAGCAGTGACGAGGCTGAGGGGCAGCCCCAGCATTTT. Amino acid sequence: CASSDEAEGQPQHF.

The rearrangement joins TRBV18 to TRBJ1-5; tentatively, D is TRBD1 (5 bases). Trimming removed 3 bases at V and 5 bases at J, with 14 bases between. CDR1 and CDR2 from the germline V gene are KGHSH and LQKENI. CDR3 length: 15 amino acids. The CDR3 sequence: CASSPLRGRDQPQHF. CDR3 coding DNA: TGTGCCAGCTCACCTCTCCGGGGACGCGATCAGCCCCAGCATTTT.

The CDR3 loop reads CATSDFGVESTDTQYF. The CDR3 coding sequence is TGTGCCACCAGTGATTTTGGTGTCGAGAGCACAGATACGCAGTATTTT. This chain uses TRBV24-1 with TRBJ2-3; D uncertain. The CDR3 is made up of 16 amino acids. Trimming took off 1 base at V and 0 bases at J, with 10 bases between the two ends. Germline V lookup: CDR1 KGHDR, CDR2 SFDVKD.

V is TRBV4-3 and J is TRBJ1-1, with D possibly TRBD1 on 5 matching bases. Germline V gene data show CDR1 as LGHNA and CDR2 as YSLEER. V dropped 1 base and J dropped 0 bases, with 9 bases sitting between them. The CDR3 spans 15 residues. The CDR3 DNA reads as TGCGCCAGCAGCCAAGGAAGACAGATGAACACTGAAGCTTTCTTT. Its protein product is CASSQGRQMNTEAFF.

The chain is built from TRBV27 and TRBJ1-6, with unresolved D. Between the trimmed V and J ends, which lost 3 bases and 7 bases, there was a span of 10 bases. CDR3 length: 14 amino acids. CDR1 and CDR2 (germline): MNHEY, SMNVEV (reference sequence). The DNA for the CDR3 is TGTGCCAGCAGTTTCCGGGAAGCAAATTCACCCCTCCACTTT. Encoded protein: CASSFREANSPLHF.

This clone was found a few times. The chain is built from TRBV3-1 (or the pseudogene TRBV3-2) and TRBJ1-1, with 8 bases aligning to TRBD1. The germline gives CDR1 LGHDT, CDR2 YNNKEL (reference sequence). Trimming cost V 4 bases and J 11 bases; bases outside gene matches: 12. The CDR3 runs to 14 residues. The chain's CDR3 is CASSPWTGSTKAFF. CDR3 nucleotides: TGTGCCAGCAGCCCCTGGACAGGGAGTACAAAGGCTTTCTTT.

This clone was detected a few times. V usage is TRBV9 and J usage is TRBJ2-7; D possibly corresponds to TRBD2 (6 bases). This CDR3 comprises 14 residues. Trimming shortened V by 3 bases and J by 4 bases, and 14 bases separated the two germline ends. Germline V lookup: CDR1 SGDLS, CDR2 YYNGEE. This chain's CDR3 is CASSAGDLGYEQYF. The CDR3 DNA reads TGTGCCAGCAGCGCCGGGGACTTAGGGTACGAGCAGTACTTC.

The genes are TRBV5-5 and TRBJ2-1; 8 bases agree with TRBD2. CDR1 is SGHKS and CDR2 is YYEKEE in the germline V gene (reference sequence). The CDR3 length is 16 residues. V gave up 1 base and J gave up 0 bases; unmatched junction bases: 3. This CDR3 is CASSLLLAGSYNEQFF. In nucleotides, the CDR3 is TGTGCCAGCAGCTTGCTGCTAGCGGGCTCCTACAATGAGCAGTTCTTC.

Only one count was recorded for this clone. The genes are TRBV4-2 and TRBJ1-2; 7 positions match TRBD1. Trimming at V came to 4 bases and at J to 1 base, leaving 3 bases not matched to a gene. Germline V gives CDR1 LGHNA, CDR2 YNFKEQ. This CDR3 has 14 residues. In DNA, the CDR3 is TGTGCCAGCAGCCCGGGACAGCTTAACTATGGCTACACCTTC. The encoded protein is CASSPGQLNYGYTF.

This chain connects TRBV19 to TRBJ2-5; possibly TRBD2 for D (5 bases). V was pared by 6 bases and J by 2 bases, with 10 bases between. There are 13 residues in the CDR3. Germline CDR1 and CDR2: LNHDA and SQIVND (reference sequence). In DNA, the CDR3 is TGTGCCAGTAGCCTCGGGATTCAAGAGACCCAGTACTTC. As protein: CASSLGIQETQYF.

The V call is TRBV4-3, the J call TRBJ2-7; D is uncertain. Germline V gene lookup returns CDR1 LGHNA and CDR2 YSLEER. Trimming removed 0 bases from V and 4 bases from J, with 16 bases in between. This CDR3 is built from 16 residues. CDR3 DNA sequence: TGCGCCAGCAGCCAAGATATTTTAAGGCAGAATTACGAGCAGTACTTC. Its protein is CASSQDILRQNYEQYF.